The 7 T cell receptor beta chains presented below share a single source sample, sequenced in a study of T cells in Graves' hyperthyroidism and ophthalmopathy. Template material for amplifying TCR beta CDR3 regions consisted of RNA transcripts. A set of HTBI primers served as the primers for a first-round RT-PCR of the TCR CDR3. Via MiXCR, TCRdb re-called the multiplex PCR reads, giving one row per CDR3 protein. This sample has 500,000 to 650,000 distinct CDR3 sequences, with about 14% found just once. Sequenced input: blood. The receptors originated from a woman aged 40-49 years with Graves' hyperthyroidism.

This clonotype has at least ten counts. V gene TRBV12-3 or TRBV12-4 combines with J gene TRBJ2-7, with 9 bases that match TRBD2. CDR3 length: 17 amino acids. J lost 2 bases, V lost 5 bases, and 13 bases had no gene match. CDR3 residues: CASSPQTGAGGPYEQYF. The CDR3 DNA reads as TGTGCCAGCAGTCCACAGACAGGAGCGGGAGGACCCTACGAGCAGTACTTC.

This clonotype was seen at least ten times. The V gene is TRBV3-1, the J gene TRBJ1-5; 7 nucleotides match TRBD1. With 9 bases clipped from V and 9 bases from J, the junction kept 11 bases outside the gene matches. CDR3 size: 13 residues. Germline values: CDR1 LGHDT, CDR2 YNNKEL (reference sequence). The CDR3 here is CASSGTVAGPQHF. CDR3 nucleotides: TGTGCCAGTAGTGGGACAGTGGCAGGGCCCCAGCATTTT.

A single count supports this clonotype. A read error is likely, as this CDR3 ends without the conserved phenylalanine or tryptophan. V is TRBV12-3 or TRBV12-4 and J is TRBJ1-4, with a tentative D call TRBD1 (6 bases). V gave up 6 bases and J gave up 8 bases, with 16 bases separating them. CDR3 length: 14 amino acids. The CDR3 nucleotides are TGTGCCAGCAGCTTTGGACAGTTAGGGGAAAAACTGTTTCTT. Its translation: CASSFGQLGEKLFL.

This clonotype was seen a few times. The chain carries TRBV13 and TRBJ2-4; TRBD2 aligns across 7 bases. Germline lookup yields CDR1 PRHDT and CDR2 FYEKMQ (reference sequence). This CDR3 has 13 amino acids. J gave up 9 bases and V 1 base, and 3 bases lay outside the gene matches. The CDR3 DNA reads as TGTGCCAGCAGCTTAGAGACTAGCAGCATTCAGTACTTC. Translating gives CASSLETSSIQYF.

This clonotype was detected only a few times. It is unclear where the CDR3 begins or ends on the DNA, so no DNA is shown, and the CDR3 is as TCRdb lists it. CDR3 amino acids: CASSSSTGLYNSPLHF. This rearrangement joins TRBV6-1 to TRBJ1-6; the DNA was not used to check the table's D call, TRBD1. Counting both end residues, the CDR3 totals 16 amino acids. CDR1 MNHNS and CDR2 SASEGT come from the germline V gene.

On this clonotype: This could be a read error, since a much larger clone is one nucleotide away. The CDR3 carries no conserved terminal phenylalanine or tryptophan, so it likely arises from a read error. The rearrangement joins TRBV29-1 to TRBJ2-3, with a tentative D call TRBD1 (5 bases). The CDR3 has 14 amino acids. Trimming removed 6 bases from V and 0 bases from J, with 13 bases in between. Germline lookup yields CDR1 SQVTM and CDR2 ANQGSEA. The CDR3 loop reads CSVRTPPSTDTQYS. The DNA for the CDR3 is TGCAGCGTCCGGACACCTCCTAGCACAGATACGCAGTATTCT.

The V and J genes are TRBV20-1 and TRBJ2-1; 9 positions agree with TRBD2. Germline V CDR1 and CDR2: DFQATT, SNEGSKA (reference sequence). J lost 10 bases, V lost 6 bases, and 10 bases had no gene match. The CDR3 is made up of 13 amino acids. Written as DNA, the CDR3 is TGCAGTGCCAAACCTCCTAGCGGGGTAGAGCAGTTCTTC. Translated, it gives CSAKPPSGVEQFF.